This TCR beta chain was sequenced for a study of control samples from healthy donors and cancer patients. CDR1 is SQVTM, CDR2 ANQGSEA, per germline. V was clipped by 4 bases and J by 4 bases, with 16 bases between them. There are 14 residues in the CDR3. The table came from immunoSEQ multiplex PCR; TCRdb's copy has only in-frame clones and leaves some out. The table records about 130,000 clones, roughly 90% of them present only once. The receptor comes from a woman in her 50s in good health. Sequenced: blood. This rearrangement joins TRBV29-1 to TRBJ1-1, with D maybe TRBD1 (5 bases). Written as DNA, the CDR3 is TGCAGCGTTGGAGGTGGGGAGGGGAGCACTGAAGCTTTCTTT. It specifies CSVGGGEGSTEAFF.